The next 30 T cell receptor beta chains were all read from a single sample in a study of control samples from healthy donors and cancer patients. Profiled with immunoSEQ multiplex PCR; TCRdb holds only in-frame clones, not every one. The sample lists fewer than 40,000 clones; roughly 92% were seen once. The sequenced sample consisted of PBMCs. Source of these receptors: a middle-aged man with colorectal cancer.

The J gene is TRBJ2-7, the V gene TRBV7-9, with 8 nucleotides matching TRBD1. This CDR3 has 14 residues. V lost 1 base, J lost 2 bases, and 1 base stayed unmatched. The germline CDR1 and CDR2 sequences are SEHNR and FQNEAQ (reference sequence). CDR3 nucleotides: TGTGCCAGCAGCTTAGGGACAGGGACCTACGAGCAGTACTTC. This codes for CASSLGTGTYEQYF.

The V call is TRBV15, the J call TRBJ2-2; no reliable D call. The CDR3 spans 18 residues. Trimming shortened V by 0 bases and J by 0 bases, and 14 bases separated the two germline ends. The germline V gene has CDR1 LNHNV and CDR2 YYDKDF (reference sequence). The DNA of the CDR3 is TGTGCCACCAGCAGAGAGTCAAGACAAAGACCGAACACCGGGGAGCTGTTTTTT. Protein product: CATSRESRQRPNTGELFF.

This chain joins TRBV12-5 and TRBJ2-7, with a weak D call TRBD1 (5 bases). Germline CDR1 is LGHNT and CDR2 is FRNRAP. The CDR3 totals 13 residues. The V and J ends lost 3 bases and 3 bases respectively, with 9 bases between them. The CDR3 protein is CASGLGQGYEQYF. The CDR3 DNA reads as TGTGCTAGTGGTTTAGGTCAGGGCTACGAGCAGTACTTC. The variable domain in full, with the rest retrieved from reference TRBV12-5 and TRBJ2-7, is DARVTQTPRHKVTEMGQEVTMRCQPILGHNTVFWYRQTMMQGLELLAYFRNRAPLDDSGMPKDRFSAEMPDATLATLKIQPSEPRDSAVYFCASGLGQGYEQYFGPGTRLTVT.

This clone was seen once. The rearrangement links TRBV3-1 (or the pseudogene TRBV3-2) to TRBJ1-3; 10 nucleotides match TRBD1. This CDR3 spans 16 amino acids. From germline, CDR1 is LGHDT and CDR2 YNNKEL (reference sequence). With V trimmed by 4 bases and J by 1 base, 4 bases remained unmatched. The CDR3 loop reads CASSPPDRGSGNTIYF. The CDR3 coding sequence is TGTGCCAGCAGCCCCCCGGACAGGGGGTCTGGAAACACCATATATTTT.

The chain combines TRBV18 with TRBJ2-3; D is unresolved. The CDR3 extends over 13 amino acids. Germline assignment: CDR1 KGHSH and CDR2 LQKENI. V was trimmed by 0 bases and J by 0 bases, leaving 1 base between them. The CDR3 coding sequence is TGTGCCAGCTCACCACCTAGCACAGATACGCAGTATTTT. Translated: CASSPPSTDTQYF. The whole variable domain, remainder taken from reference TRBV18 and TRBJ2-3, is NAGVMQNPRHLVRRRGQEARLRCSPMKGHSHVYWYRQLPEEGLKFMVYLQKENIIDESGMPKERFSAEFPKEGPSILRIQQVVRGDSAAYFCASSPPSTDTQYFGPGTRLTVL.

The V call is TRBV7-2, the J call TRBJ2-1, with 11 bases identical to TRBD2. Germline V gene lookup returns CDR1 SGHTA and CDR2 FQGNSA. Trimming at V came to 5 bases and at J to 2 bases, leaving 5 bases not matched to a gene. The CDR3 totals 16 residues. The chain's CDR3 is CASSLSGGAPYNEQFF. DNA of the CDR3: TGTGCCAGCAGCCTTAGCGGGGGGGCCCCCTACAATGAGCAGTTCTTC.

V and J are TRBV18 and TRBJ1-2; D is possibly TRBD1 (5 bases). The CDR3 covers 13 residues. Germline assignment: CDR1 KGHSH and CDR2 LQKENI. The V and J ends lost 3 bases and 7 bases respectively, with 12 bases between them. This chain's CDR3 is CASSPGTELGYTF. The CDR3 nucleotides are TGTGCCAGCTCACCCGGGACGGAGCTTGGCTACACCTTC. Full variable domain (outside the CDR3, taken from reference TRBV18 and TRBJ1-2): NAGVMQNPRHLVRRRGQEARLRCSPMKGHSHVYWYRQLPEEGLKFMVYLQKENIIDESGMPKERFSAEFPKEGPSILRIQQVVRGDSAAYFCASSPGTELGYTFGSGTRLTVV.

The gene calls are TRBV11-2 and TRBJ2-1, with TRBD2 matching 8 bases. Germline V CDR1 and CDR2: SGHAT, FQNNGV. V shed 5 bases, J shed 2 bases, and the junction held 8 bases outside the gene matches. The length of the CDR3 is 16 residues. CDR3 DNA sequence: TGTGCCAGCAGCCGTCCGGGGGGGGACACCTACAATGAGCAGTTCTTC. It is translated as CASSRPGGDTYNEQFF.

The CDR3 bases are TGTGCCAGCAGCGCACCGGGACAGGGGACCGAAGCTTTCTTT. Translating it yields CASSAPGQGTEAFF. The chain combines TRBV5-6 with TRBJ1-1, with 10 bases fitting TRBD1. The germline V gene encodes CDR1 SGHDT and CDR2 YYEEEE. The CDR3 sequence is 14 residues long. Trimming cost V 4 bases and J 8 bases; bases outside gene matches: 8.

The chain is built from TRBV6-6 and TRBJ1-5; D perhaps matches TRBD1 (6 bases). The germline V gene encodes CDR1 MNHNY and CDR2 SVGAGI (reference sequence). Trimming left V 4 bases short and J 2 bases short, with 15 bases between. This CDR3 comprises 16 residues. The CDR3 reads CASSSSKGGGNQPQHF. For the CDR3, the DNA is TGTGCCAGCAGTTCTTCAAAGGGGGGGGGCAATCAGCCCCAGCATTTT.

This clone was counted a single time. The chain is built from TRBV3-1 (or the pseudogene TRBV3-2) and TRBJ1-1; 10 positions match TRBD1. Trimming cost V 2 bases and J 4 bases; bases outside gene matches: 4. This CDR3 has 15 amino acids. Germline CDR1 and CDR2: LGHDT and YNNKEL (reference sequence). This CDR3 is CASSQRQGAGTEAFF. CDR3 coding DNA: TGTGCCAGCAGCCAAAGACAGGGGGCAGGCACTGAAGCTTTCTTT.

This chain links TRBV3-1 (or the pseudogene TRBV3-2) with TRBJ2-5; TRBD1 matches at 7 bases. V lost 3 bases to trimming and J lost 4 bases; unmatched junction nucleotides: 8. Per germline, CDR1 LGHDT and CDR2 YNNKEL (reference sequence). The CDR3 totals 15 residues. Written as DNA, the CDR3 is TGTGCCAGCAGCCATCCACAGGGGTATGGAGAGACCCAGTACTTC. Amino acids: CASSHPQGYGETQYF.

The rearrangement uses TRBV11-3 and TRBJ1-3; possible D gene TRBD1, 5 bases. The CDR3 has 16 residues. Germline V gene lookup returns CDR1 SGHNT and CDR2 YENEEA. V was cut by 2 bases and J by 0 bases, with 11 bases left in between. CDR3 residues: CASSLYSGGSGNTIYF. DNA of the CDR3: TGTGCCAGCAGCTTATATTCCGGGGGCTCTGGAAACACCATATATTTT.

J is TRBJ2-7 and V is TRBV3-1 (or the pseudogene TRBV3-2); D call uncertain. This CDR3 has 13 amino acids. Trimming stripped 1 base from V and 7 bases from J, with 11 bases between. Germline lookup yields CDR1 LGHDT and CDR2 YNNKEL (reference sequence). Written as DNA, the CDR3 is TGTGCCAGCAGCCAAGTATTAGTGTCGGAGCAGTACTTC. It yields the protein CASSQVLVSEQYF.

V is TRBV21-1 and J is TRBJ1-1; the D call TRBD1 from the table was never checked on the DNA. TRBV21-1 is a pseudogene segment. The CDR3 loop spans 15 amino acids. This CDR3 is CASSPRDREDTEAFF. Written as DNA, the CDR3 is TGTGCCAGCAGCCCCAGGGACAGGGAAGACACTGAAGCTTTCTTT.

The rearrangement joins TRBV4-3 to TRBJ1-3, with D possibly being TRBD1 (6 bases). The ends were cut back, 0 bases at V and 16 bases at J, with 16 bases in the middle. Germline CDR1 LGHNA, CDR2 YSLEER. The CDR3 is 13 residues long. For the CDR3, the DNA is TGCGCCAGCAGCCAAGAAATAACGACAGGACGGTATTTT. Protein: CASSQEITTGRYF.

This clone was counted once. J is TRBJ2-3 and V is TRBV2; 12 nucleotides match TRBD2. V shed 3 bases, J shed 1 base, and the junction held 2 bases outside the gene matches. This CDR3 spans 16 amino acids. CDR1 is SNHLY, CDR2 FYNNEI, per germline. Here the CDR3 DNA reads TGTGCCAGCAGTGACGGGACTAGCGGGCGCACAGATACGCAGTATTTT. This codes for CASSDGTSGRTDTQYF.

V and J are TRBV6-2 or TRBV6-3 and TRBJ1-1, with a possible D match to TRBD1 (5 bases). The V and J ends lost 3 bases and 8 bases respectively, with 22 bases between them. The CDR3 runs 16 residues. Germline V gene data show CDR1 as MNHEY and CDR2 as SVGEGT. CDR3 in DNA: TGTGCCAGCAGTTATCAGCTCCCTGGGACTAGCTCCGAAGCTTTCTTT. Amino acids: CASSYQLPGTSSEAFF.

This chain joins TRBV27 and TRBJ2-7, with 7 bases lining up with TRBD1. V lost 5 bases to trimming and J lost 2 bases; unmatched junction nucleotides: 9. The CDR3 loop spans 15 amino acids. CDR1 and CDR2 (germline): MNHEY, SMNVEV (reference sequence). The CDR3 loop reads CASSPWDSEAYEQYF. The CDR3 DNA follows: TGTGCCAGCAGTCCGTGGGACAGTGAAGCCTACGAGCAGTACTTC.

This rearrangement joins TRBV5-4 to TRBJ2-1; 16 nucleotides align to TRBD2. Per germline, CDR1 SGHNT and CDR2 YYREEE (reference sequence). The CDR3 is made up of 15 amino acids. The V gene end was trimmed by 5 bases and the J gene end by 12 bases; junction bases not matched to a gene: 8. The CDR3 loop is CASRRPGTSGGAQFF. The CDR3 nucleotides read TGTGCCAGCAGACGACCCGGGACTAGCGGGGGGGCGCAGTTCTTC.

The V and J genes are TRBV6-2 or TRBV6-3 and TRBJ2-1; D call uncertain. V lost 2 bases and J lost 10, with 12 bases in between. The CDR3 runs to 13 residues. Germline V gives CDR1 MNHEY, CDR2 SVGEGT. This CDR3 is CASSYGRPEEQFF. CDR3 bases: TGTGCCAGCAGTTACGGTAGGCCGGAGGAGCAGTTCTTC.

This sequence joins TRBV7-9 and TRBJ2-2, with TRBD2 matching 7 bases. The CDR3 is made up of 16 amino acids. Germline V gene lookup returns CDR1 SEHNR and CDR2 FQNEAQ (reference sequence). V was pared by 5 bases and J by 6 bases, with 12 bases of the junction left unmatched. The CDR3 DNA reads TGTGCCAGCAGCGCCCGGGGAGGGGTGAAGTCCGGGGAGCTGTTTTTT. Translating gives CASSARGGVKSGELFF.

This clone was seen just once. This rearrangement joins TRBV7-2 to TRBJ2-3; D is tentatively TRBD1 or TRBD2 (6 bases each). This CDR3 is built from 15 residues. V lost 5 bases, J lost 2 bases, and 14 bases lay in between. CDR1 SGHTA and CDR2 FQGNSA come from the germline V gene. The CDR3 region has the DNA TGTGCCAGCAGCCTAGGGGGGAGAAACACAGATACGCAGTATTTT. Amino acids: CASSLGGRNTDTQYF.

This chain uses TRBV5-4 with TRBJ1-2, with D uncertain. The CDR3 runs to 16 residues. The V and J ends lost 1 base and 3 bases respectively, with 16 bases between them. From germline, CDR1 is SGHNT and CDR2 YYREEE (reference sequence). The CDR3 loop is CASSLSREFLYYGYTF. In DNA, the CDR3 is TGTGCCAGCAGCTTGAGTCGGGAGTTCTTATACTATGGCTACACCTTC.

This clone was observed once. This chain connects TRBV29-1 to TRBJ2-5; 10 nucleotides line up with TRBD1. Germline V gene sequence: CDR1 SQVTM, CDR2 ANQGSEA. With V trimmed by 1 base and J by 5 bases, 19 bases remained unmatched. This CDR3 has 19 residues. The CDR3 spells CSVEVRRDRGQLSRETQYF. In DNA, the CDR3 is TGCAGCGTTGAAGTTCGGAGGGACAGGGGTCAGTTGTCGCGTGAGACCCAGTACTTC.

The chain joins TRBV6-6 to TRBJ1-1, with 12 bases matching TRBD1. The CDR3 contains 20 residues. Germline lookup yields CDR1 MNHNY and CDR2 SVGAGI (reference sequence). Germline trimming cut 5 bases from V and 5 bases from J; bases unmatched to any gene: 21. CDR3 region: CASSPRPPGQGASALTEAFF. In DNA form, the CDR3 reads TGTGCCAGCAGTCCTCGACCCCCGGGACAGGGGGCTTCTGCATTGACTGAAGCTTTCTTT.

V is TRBV6-5 and J is TRBJ2-5; D unclear. This CDR3 comprises 12 residues. Deletions cut 5 bases from V and 5 bases from J, with 9 bases between. Germline CDR1 is MNHEY and CDR2 is SVGAGI. The CDR3 region is CASSQHRETQYF. CDR3 coding DNA: TGTGCCAGCAGTCAACACCGGGAGACCCAGTACTTC.

The V call is TRBV6-5, the J call TRBJ2-1; TRBD2 matches at 7 bases. J was trimmed by 9 bases and V by 8 bases; bases with no gene match: 16. The CDR3 is 15 amino acids. Germline CDR1 is MNHEY and CDR2 is SVGAGI. Here the CDR3 DNA reads TGTGCCAGCGACGGACTAGGCGGTTTTCGTAGTGAGCAGTTCTTC. Translation gives CASDGLGGFRSEQFF.

The chain couples TRBV23-1 to TRBJ2-3; TRBD2 agrees at 8 bases. TRBV23-1 is an ORF, with its function uncertain. The ends lost 4 bases at V and 4 bases at J; junction bases unmatched: 19. CDR3 length: 19 residues. CDR3 coding DNA: TGCGCCAGCAGTCTCCGAGCGGGGGACAATGCGATTGGAGCAGATACGCAGTATTTT. Protein product: CASSLRAGDNAIGADTQYF.

This CDR3 is CASREGGQGLEAFF. The CDR3 DNA reads TGCGCCAGCAGGGAGGGGGGTCAGGGGCTTGAAGCTTTCTTT. V gene TRBV5-1 combines with J gene TRBJ1-1; perhaps TRBD1 as D (6 bases). V lost 5 bases and J 7 bases, leaving 18 bases between the germline ends. The CDR3 runs to 14 residues. Germline-derived CDR1 and CDR2 are SGHRS and YFSETQ.